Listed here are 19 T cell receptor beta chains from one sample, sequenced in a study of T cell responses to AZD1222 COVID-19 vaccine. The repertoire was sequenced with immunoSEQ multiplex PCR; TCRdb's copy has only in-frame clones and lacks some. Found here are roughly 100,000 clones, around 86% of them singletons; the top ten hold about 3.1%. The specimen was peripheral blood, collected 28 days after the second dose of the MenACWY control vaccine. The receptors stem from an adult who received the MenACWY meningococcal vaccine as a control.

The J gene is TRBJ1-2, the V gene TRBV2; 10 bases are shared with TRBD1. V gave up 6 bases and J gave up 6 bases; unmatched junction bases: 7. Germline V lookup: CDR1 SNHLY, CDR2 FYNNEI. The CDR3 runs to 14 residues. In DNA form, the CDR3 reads TGTGCCAGCAGGGTTAGACAGGGGGCAAATGGCTACACCTTC. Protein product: CASRVRQGANGYTF. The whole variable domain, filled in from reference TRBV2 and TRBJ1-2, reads EPEVTQTPSHQVTQMGQEVILRCVPISNHLYFYWYRQILGQKVEFLVSFYNNEISEKSEIFDDQFSVERPDGSNFTLKIRSTKLEDSAMYFCASRVRQGANGYTFGSGTRLTVV.

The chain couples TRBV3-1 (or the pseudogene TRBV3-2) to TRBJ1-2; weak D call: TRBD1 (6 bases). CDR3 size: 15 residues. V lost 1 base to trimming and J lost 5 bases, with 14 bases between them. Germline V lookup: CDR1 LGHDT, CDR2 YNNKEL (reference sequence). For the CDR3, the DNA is TGTGCCAGCAGCCAAGGTTCGGCAGGGGTTTATGGCTACACCTTC. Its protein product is CASSQGSAGVYGYTF.

CDR3 region: CASSTSSGGETQYF. CDR3 nucleotides: TGTGCCAGCAGCACTTCTAGCGGGGGAGAGACCCAGTACTTC. The J gene is TRBJ2-5, the V gene TRBV7-9, with TRBD2 matching 10 bases. This CDR3 comprises 14 residues. J was trimmed by 4 bases and V by 5 bases; bases with no gene match: 4. Germline assignment: CDR1 SEHNR and CDR2 FQNEAQ (reference sequence).

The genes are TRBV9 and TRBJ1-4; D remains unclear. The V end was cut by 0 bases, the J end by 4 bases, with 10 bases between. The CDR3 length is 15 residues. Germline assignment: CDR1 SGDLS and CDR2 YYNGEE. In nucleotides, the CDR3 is TGTGCCAGCAGCGTAGGGTCAGCCAATAATGAAAAACTGTTTTTT. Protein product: CASSVGSANNEKLFF. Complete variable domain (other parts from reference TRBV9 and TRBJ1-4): DSGVTQTPKHLITATGQRVTLRCSPRSGDLSVYWYQQSLDQGLQFLIQYYNGEERAKGNILERFSAQQFPDLHSELNLSSLELGDSALYFCASSVGSANNEKLFFGSGTQLSVL.

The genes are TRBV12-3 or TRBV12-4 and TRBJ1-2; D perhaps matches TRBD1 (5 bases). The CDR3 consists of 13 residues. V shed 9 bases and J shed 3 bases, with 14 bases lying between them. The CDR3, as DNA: TGTGCCAGTGGGGGAAGAGGGTACTATGGCTACACCTTC. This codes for CASGGRGYYGYTF.

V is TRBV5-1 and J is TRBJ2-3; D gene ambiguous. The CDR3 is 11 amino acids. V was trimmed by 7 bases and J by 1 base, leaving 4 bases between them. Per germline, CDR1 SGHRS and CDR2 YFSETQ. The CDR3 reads CASRGTDTQYF. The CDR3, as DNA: TGCGCCAGCCGGGGCACAGATACGCAGTATTTT.

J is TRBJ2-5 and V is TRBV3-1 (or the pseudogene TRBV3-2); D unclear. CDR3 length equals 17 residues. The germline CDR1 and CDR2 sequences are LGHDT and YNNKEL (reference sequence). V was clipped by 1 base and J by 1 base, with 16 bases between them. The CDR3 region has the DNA TGTGCCAGCAGCCAAGCACGCCCAGAGCACTTCCAAGAGACCCAGTACTTC. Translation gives CASSQARPEHFQETQYF.

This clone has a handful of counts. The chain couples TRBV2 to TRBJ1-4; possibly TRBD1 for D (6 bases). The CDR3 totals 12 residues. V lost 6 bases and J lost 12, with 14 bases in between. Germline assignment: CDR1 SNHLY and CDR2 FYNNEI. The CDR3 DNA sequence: TGTGCCAGCAGGAGGGAGGGGGGCGAACTGTTTTTT. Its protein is CASRREGGELFF. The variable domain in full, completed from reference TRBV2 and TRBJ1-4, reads EPEVTQTPSHQVTQMGQEVILRCVPISNHLYFYWYRQILGQKVEFLVSFYNNEISEKSEIFDDQFSVERPDGSNFTLKIRSTKLEDSAMYFCASRREGGELFFGSGTQLSVL.

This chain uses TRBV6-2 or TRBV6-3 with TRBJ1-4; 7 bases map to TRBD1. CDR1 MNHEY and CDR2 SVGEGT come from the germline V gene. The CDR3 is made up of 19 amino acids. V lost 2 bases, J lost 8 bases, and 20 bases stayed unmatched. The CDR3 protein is CASSYVWDRPTRMGEKLFF. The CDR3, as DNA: TGTGCCAGCAGTTACGTATGGGACAGACCGACACGGATGGGAGAAAAACTGTTTTTT.

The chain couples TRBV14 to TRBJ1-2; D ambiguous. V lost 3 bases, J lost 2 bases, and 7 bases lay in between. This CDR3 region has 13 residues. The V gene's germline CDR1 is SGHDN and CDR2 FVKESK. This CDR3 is CASSQETNYGYTF. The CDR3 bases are TGTGCCAGCAGCCAGGAGACAAACTATGGCTACACCTTC. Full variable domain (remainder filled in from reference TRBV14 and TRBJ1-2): EAGVTQFPSHSVIEKGQTVTLRCDPISGHDNLYWYRRVMGKEIKFLLHFVKESKQDESGMPNNRFLAERTGGTYSTLKVQPAELEDSGVYFCASSQETNYGYTFGSGTRLTVV.

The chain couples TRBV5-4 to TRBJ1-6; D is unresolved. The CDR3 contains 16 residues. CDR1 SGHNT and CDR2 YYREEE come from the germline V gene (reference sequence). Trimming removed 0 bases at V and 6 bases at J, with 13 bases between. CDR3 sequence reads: CASSLGVGRTNSPLHF. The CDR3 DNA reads TGTGCCAGCAGCTTGGGGGTCGGGCGGACTAATTCACCCCTCCACTTT.

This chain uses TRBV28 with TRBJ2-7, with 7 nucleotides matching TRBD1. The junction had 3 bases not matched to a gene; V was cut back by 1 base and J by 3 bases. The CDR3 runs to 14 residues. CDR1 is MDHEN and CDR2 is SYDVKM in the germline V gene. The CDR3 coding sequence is TGTGCCAGCAGTTTATCCCAGGGGGTCTACGAGCAGTACTTC. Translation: CASSLSQGVYEQYF. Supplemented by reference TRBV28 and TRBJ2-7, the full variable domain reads DVKVTQSSRYLVKRTGEKVFLECVQDMDHENMFWYRQDPGLGLRLIYFSYDVKMKEKGDIPEGYSVSREKKERFSLILESASTNQTSMYLCASSLSQGVYEQYFGPGTRLTVT.

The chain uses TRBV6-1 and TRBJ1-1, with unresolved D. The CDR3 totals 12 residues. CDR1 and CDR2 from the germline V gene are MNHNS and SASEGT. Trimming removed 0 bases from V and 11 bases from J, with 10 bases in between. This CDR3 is CASSEARPRAFF. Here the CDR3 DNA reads TGTGCCAGCAGTGAAGCGCGTCCTCGGGCTTTCTTT.

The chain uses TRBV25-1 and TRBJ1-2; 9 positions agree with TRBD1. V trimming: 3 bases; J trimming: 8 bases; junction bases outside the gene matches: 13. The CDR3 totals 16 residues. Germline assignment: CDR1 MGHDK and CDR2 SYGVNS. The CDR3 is CASSDPTGGNLGGYTF. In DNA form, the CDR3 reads TGTGCCAGCAGTGATCCCACAGGGGGCAACCTGGGAGGCTACACCTTC.

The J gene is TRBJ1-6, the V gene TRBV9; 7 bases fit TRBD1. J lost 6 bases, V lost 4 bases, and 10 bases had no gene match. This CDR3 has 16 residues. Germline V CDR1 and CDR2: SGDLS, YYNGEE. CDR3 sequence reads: CASSPNFGTVNSPLHF. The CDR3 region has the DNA TGTGCCAGCAGCCCAAATTTCGGGACAGTTAATTCACCCCTCCACTTT. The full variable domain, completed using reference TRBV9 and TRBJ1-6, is DSGVTQTPKHLITATGQRVTLRCSPRSGDLSVYWYQQSLDQGLQFLIQYYNGEERAKGNILERFSAQQFPDLHSELNLSSLELGDSALYFCASSPNFGTVNSPLHFGNGTRLTVT.

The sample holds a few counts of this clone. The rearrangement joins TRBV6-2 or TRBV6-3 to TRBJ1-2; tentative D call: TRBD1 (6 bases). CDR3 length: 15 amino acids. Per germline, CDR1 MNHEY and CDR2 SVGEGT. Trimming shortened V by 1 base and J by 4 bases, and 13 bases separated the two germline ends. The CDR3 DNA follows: TGTGCCAGCAGTTACTACGGGGGGCGGACCTATGGCTACACCTTC. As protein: CASSYYGGRTYGYTF.

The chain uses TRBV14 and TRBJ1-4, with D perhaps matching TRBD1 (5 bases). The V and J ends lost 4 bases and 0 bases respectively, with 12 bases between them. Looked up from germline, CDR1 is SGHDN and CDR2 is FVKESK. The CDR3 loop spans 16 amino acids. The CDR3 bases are TGTGCCAGCAGCCTGATCGGGGCGTCAACTAATGAAAAACTGTTTTTT. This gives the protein CASSLIGASTNEKLFF.

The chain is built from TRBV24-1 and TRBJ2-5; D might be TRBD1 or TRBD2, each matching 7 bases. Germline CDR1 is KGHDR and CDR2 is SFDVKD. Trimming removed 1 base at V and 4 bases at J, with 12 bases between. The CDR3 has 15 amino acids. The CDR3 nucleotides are TGTGCCACCAGTGATTTCCAGGGGGAGGGAGAGACCCAGTACTTC. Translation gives CATSDFQGEGETQYF.

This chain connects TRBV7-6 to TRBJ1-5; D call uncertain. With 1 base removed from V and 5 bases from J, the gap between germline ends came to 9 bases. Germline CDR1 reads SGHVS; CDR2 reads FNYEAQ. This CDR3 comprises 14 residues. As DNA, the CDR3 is TGTGCCAGCAGCTTAGATCCCTATGATCAGCCCCAGCATTTT. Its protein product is CASSLDPYDQPQHF.